This is a list of T cell receptor beta chains from one sample in a study of blood T cells in healthy people across ages. In TCRdb, the 5' RACE reads were re-called with MiXCR into one record per CDR3 protein. The table records 800,000 or so distinct CDR3 sequences, approximately 25% of them present only once. The sample was also reused in another study, on T cells of mothers and their children.

Sequencing was performed on blood. All receptors come from a boy younger than 18 in good health. Each CDR3 is given with its conserved first and last residue. The order of the fields is D gene, J gene, V gene, clone size, CDR3 protein, CDR3 DNA. A D gene is named only where the DNA matches it firmly. Part of the rows lack a size; the others show once, few, many or a class for expanded clones.

d_gene: NA; j_gene: TRBJ1-1; v_gene: TRBV7-2; abundance: NA; CDR3aa: CASSLSPGQNTEAFF; CDR3nt: TGTGCCAGCAGCTTGTCTCCAGGGCAGAACACTGAAGCTTTCTTT
d_gene: NA; j_gene: TRBJ2-2; v_gene: TRBV5-1; abundance: few; CDR3aa: CATMSGENTGELFF; CDR3nt: TGCGCCACCATGTCTGGAGAGAACACCGGGGAGCTGTTTTTT
d_gene: NA; j_gene: TRBJ2-1; v_gene: TRBV18; abundance: NA; CDR3aa: CASLDLHNEQFF; CDR3nt: TGTGCCAGCCTAGACCTCCACAATGAGCAGTTCTTC
d_gene: NA; j_gene: TRBJ2-7; v_gene: TRBV5-1; abundance: NA; CDR3aa: CASSLYPDYVEQYF; CDR3nt: TGCGCCAGCAGCTTGTACCCAGACTACGTAGAGCAGTACTTC
d_gene: TRBD1; j_gene: TRBJ1-2; v_gene: TRBV28; abundance: many; CDR3aa: CATRRGGQAFYGYTF; CDR3nt: TGTGCCACCCGGCGGGGAGGACAGGCTTTCTATGGCTACACCTTC
d_gene: NA; j_gene: TRBJ2-1; v_gene: TRBV6-2/TRBV6-3; abundance: NA; CDR3aa: CASSYSRATSMFF; CDR3nt: TGTGCCAGCAGTTACTCGAGGGCCACCTCGATGTTCTTC
d_gene: TRBD1; j_gene: TRBJ2-1; v_gene: TRBV6-2/TRBV6-3; abundance: few; CDR3aa: CASSHGTGKFF; CDR3nt: TGTGCCAGCAGTCACGGGACAGGGAAGTTCTTC
d_gene: NA; j_gene: TRBJ2-5; v_gene: TRBV5-1; abundance: few; CDR3aa: CASSLSTGISQETQYF; CDR3nt: TGCGCCAGCAGCTTATCTACAGGAATTAGTCAAGAGACCCAGTACTTC
d_gene: NA; j_gene: TRBJ2-7; v_gene: TRBV28; abundance: NA; CDR3aa: CASSHRTASYEQYF; CDR3nt: TGTGCCAGCAGTCACAGGACAGCCTCCTACGAGCAGTACTTC
d_gene: TRBD1; j_gene: TRBJ1-1; v_gene: TRBV12-3/TRBV12-4; abundance: NA; CDR3aa: CACSSYDRANTEAFF; CDR3nt: TGTGCCTGCAGTTCTTACGACAGGGCCAACACTGAAGCTTTCTTT
d_gene: TRBD1; j_gene: TRBJ2-7; v_gene: TRBV4-1; abundance: NA; CDR3aa: CASSQDNRGPSYEQYF; CDR3nt: TGCGCCAGCAGCCAAGATAACAGGGGGCCCTCCTACGAGCAGTACTTC
d_gene: NA; j_gene: TRBJ2-1; v_gene: TRBV5-5; abundance: NA; CDR3aa: CASRSGVSEVLYNEQFF; CDR3nt: TGTGCCAGCAGATCTGGGGTAAGCGAGGTCTTGTACAATGAGCAGTTCTTC
d_gene: NA; j_gene: TRBJ2-1; v_gene: TRBV10-3; abundance: NA; CDR3aa: CAISDVGNEQFF; CDR3nt: TGTGCCATCAGTGATGTGGGCAATGAGCAGTTCTTC
d_gene: NA; j_gene: TRBJ1-5; v_gene: TRBV6-5; abundance: NA; CDR3aa: CASSTGYGQPQHF; CDR3nt: TGTGCCAGCAGTACAGGATACGGCCAGCCCCAGCATTTT
d_gene: NA; j_gene: TRBJ2-7; v_gene: TRBV20-1; abundance: few; CDR3aa: CSAYRSSYEQYF; CDR3nt: TGCAGTGCTTACAGGAGCTCCTACGAGCAGTACTTC
d_gene: NA; j_gene: TRBJ1-6; v_gene: TRBV7-6; abundance: many; CDR3aa: CASSPSLQGNSPLHF; CDR3nt: TGTGCCAGCAGCCCCTCTTTACAGGGCAATTCACCCCTCCACTTT
d_gene: NA; j_gene: TRBJ2-3; v_gene: TRBV6-5; abundance: NA; CDR3aa: CASSWRGASTDTQYF; CDR3nt: TGTGCCAGCAGCTGGAGGGGGGCGAGCACAGATACGCAGTATTTT
d_gene: NA; j_gene: TRBJ2-6; v_gene: TRBV7-8; abundance: few; CDR3aa: CASFGEGSGANVLTF; CDR3nt: TGTGCCAGTTTTGGGGAAGGCTCTGGGGCCAACGTCCTGACTTTC
d_gene: NA; j_gene: TRBJ2-2; v_gene: TRBV20-1; abundance: NA; CDR3aa: CSAASVDTGELFF; CDR3nt: TGCAGTGCTGCTAGCGTCGACACCGGGGAGCTGTTTTTT
d_gene: NA; j_gene: TRBJ2-7; v_gene: TRBV12-3/TRBV12-4; abundance: NA; CDR3aa: CASSPRYRTYNYEQYF; CDR3nt: TGTGCCAGCAGTCCCCGTTATCGGACATACAACTACGAGCAGTACTTC
d_gene: NA; j_gene: TRBJ2-5; v_gene: TRBV2; abundance: NA; CDR3aa: CASSEFWGQETQYF; CDR3nt: TGTGCCAGCAGTGAATTCTGGGGCCAAGAGACCCAGTACTTC
d_gene: TRBD2; j_gene: TRBJ2-5; v_gene: TRBV7-9; abundance: NA; CDR3aa: CASSSRLANRKETQYF; CDR3nt: TGTGCCAGCAGCTCCCGACTAGCTAATCGTAAAGAGACCCAGTACTTC
d_gene: TRBD2; j_gene: TRBJ2-2; v_gene: TRBV20-1; abundance: NA; CDR3aa: CSASVAGANTGELFF; CDR3nt: TGCAGTGCTTCGGTAGCGGGTGCGAACACCGGGGAGCTGTTTTTT
d_gene: NA; j_gene: TRBJ2-5; v_gene: TRBV20-1; abundance: NA; CDR3aa: CSALGGYQETQYF; CDR3nt: TGCAGTGCCCTGGGGGGTTACCAAGAGACCCAGTACTTC
d_gene: NA; j_gene: TRBJ2-2; v_gene: TRBV12-5; abundance: NA; CDR3aa: CASGLVSRGTGELFF; CDR3nt: TGTGCTAGTGGTTTGGTTTCGCGTGGGACCGGGGAGCTGTTTTTT
d_gene: NA; j_gene: TRBJ2-7; v_gene: TRBV4-1; abundance: NA; CDR3aa: CASSRWTGASYEQYF; CDR3nt: TGCGCCAGCAGCCGCTGGACCGGGGCTTCCTACGAGCAGTACTTC
d_gene: TRBD2; j_gene: TRBJ2-3; v_gene: TRBV28; abundance: few; CDR3aa: CASSAGLAVGDTQYF; CDR3nt: TGTGCCAGCAGTGCGGGACTAGCAGTTGGTGATACGCAGTATTTT
d_gene: TRBD2; j_gene: TRBJ2-7; v_gene: TRBV6-5; abundance: few; CDR3aa: CASSPTSGRAYEQYF; CDR3nt: TGTGCCAGCAGCCCAACTAGCGGGCGGGCCTACGAGCAGTACTTC
d_gene: NA; j_gene: TRBJ2-1; v_gene: TRBV5-1; abundance: many; CDR3aa: CASSLNSDNEQFF; CDR3nt: TGCGCCAGCAGCTTGAACTCAGACAATGAGCAGTTCTTC
d_gene: NA; j_gene: TRBJ1-1; v_gene: TRBV4-3; abundance: few; CDR3aa: CASSQEGGTYEAFF; CDR3nt: TGCGCCAGCAGCCAAGAAGGGGGGACCTACGAAGCTTTCTTT
d_gene: NA; j_gene: TRBJ2-7; v_gene: TRBV5-5; abundance: NA; CDR3aa: CASSLFVLSYEQYF; CDR3nt: TGTGCCAGCAGCTTGTTCGTTCTCTCCTACGAGCAGTACTTC
d_gene: NA; j_gene: TRBJ1-1; v_gene: TRBV20-1; abundance: few; CDR3aa: CSARPYSTEAFF; CDR3nt: TGCAGTGCTAGACCATACAGCACTGAAGCTTTCTTT
d_gene: TRBD1; j_gene: TRBJ2-5; v_gene: TRBV5-4; abundance: NA; CDR3aa: CASSSDRAEWQETQYF; CDR3nt: TGTGCCAGCAGCTCGGACAGGGCCGAGTGGCAAGAGACCCAGTACTTC
d_gene: TRBD2; j_gene: TRBJ2-5; v_gene: TRBV7-9; abundance: few; CDR3aa: CASSFLLAGTQETQYF; CDR3nt: TGTGCCAGCAGCTTTCTCCTAGCGGGAACCCAAGAGACCCAGTACTTC
d_gene: TRBD2; j_gene: TRBJ2-7; v_gene: TRBV7-9; abundance: NA; CDR3aa: CASSPLGLAGTYEQYF; CDR3nt: TGTGCCAGCAGCCCCCTGGGACTAGCGGGAACCTACGAGCAGTACTTC
d_gene: NA; j_gene: TRBJ2-7; v_gene: TRBV5-1; abundance: NA; CDR3aa: CASSLGRTVEQYF; CDR3nt: TGCGCCAGCAGCTTGGGCCGGACGGTCGAGCAGTACTTC
d_gene: TRBD1; j_gene: TRBJ2-4; v_gene: TRBV12-5; abundance: few; CDR3aa: CASVAPGQGAVDIQYF; CDR3nt: TGTGCTAGTGTTGCCCCGGGACAGGGGGCTGTTGACATTCAGTACTTC
d_gene: TRBD2; j_gene: TRBJ2-7; v_gene: TRBV6-2/TRBV6-3; abundance: few; CDR3aa: CASSYLLGAGDLISYEQYF; CDR3nt: TGTGCCAGCAGTTACCTCCTTGGAGCGGGAGATCTCATATCCTACGAGCAGTACTTC
d_gene: NA; j_gene: TRBJ1-1; v_gene: TRBV7-2; abundance: few; CDR3aa: CASSLGFRTAFF; CDR3nt: TGTGCCAGCAGCTTAGGCTTTAGGACGGCTTTCTTT
d_gene: TRBD1; j_gene: TRBJ2-1; v_gene: TRBV5-5; abundance: many; CDR3aa: CASTRGFLTGSYNEQFF; CDR3nt: TGTGCCAGCACCCGGGGATTCCTGACAGGGTCCTACAATGAGCAGTTCTTC
d_gene: NA; j_gene: TRBJ2-5; v_gene: TRBV7-9; abundance: NA; CDR3aa: CASSPKQGETQYF; CDR3nt: TGTGCCAGCAGCCCAAAGCAGGGGGAGACCCAGTACTTC
d_gene: NA; j_gene: TRBJ1-5; v_gene: TRBV20-1; abundance: NA; CDR3aa: CSAGPGPSSNQPQHF; CDR3nt: TGCAGTGCTGGACCGGGACCCAGTAGCAATCAGCCCCAGCATTTT
d_gene: NA; j_gene: TRBJ2-3; v_gene: TRBV20-1; abundance: NA; CDR3aa: CSALRGGTDAQYF; CDR3nt: TGCAGTGCCTTAAGAGGGGGGACAGATGCGCAGTATTTT
d_gene: NA; j_gene: TRBJ2-1; v_gene: TRBV29-1; abundance: few; CDR3aa: CSVEVGGVEQFF; CDR3nt: TGCAGCGTTGAAGTGGGGGGAGTTGAGCAGTTCTTC
d_gene: NA; j_gene: TRBJ1-4; v_gene: TRBV20-1; abundance: NA; CDR3aa: CSVKGATNEKLFF; CDR3nt: TGCAGTGTAAAGGGGGCAACTAATGAAAAACTGTTTTTT
d_gene: NA; j_gene: TRBJ2-3; v_gene: TRBV7-2; abundance: many; CDR3aa: CASSKKGGASTDTQYF; CDR3nt: TGTGCCAGCAGCAAAAAGGGCGGAGCTAGCACAGATACGCAGTATTTT
d_gene: NA; j_gene: TRBJ2-1; v_gene: TRBV29-1; abundance: few; CDR3aa: CSVEVGGSEQFF; CDR3nt: TGCAGCGTTGAAGTCGGGGGCTCTGAGCAGTTCTTC
d_gene: TRBD2; j_gene: TRBJ2-1; v_gene: TRBV4-3; abundance: few; CDR3aa: CASSRDSGASSYNEQFF; CDR3nt: TGCGCCAGCAGCCGAGATAGCGGGGCGAGCTCCTACAATGAGCAGTTCTTC
d_gene: NA; j_gene: TRBJ2-4; v_gene: TRBV5-1; abundance: NA; CDR3aa: CASSWGSNSKNIQYF; CDR3nt: TGCGCCAGCAGCTGGGGGAGTAATTCCAAAAACATTCAGTACTTC
d_gene: NA; j_gene: TRBJ2-5; v_gene: TRBV7-2; abundance: NA; CDR3aa: CASSPRQAQTQYF; CDR3nt: TGTGCCAGCAGCCCGAGACAGGCCCAGACCCAGTACTTC
d_gene: NA; j_gene: TRBJ1-5; v_gene: TRBV11-2; abundance: few; CDR3aa: CASSFSGGSNQPQHF; CDR3nt: TGTGCCAGCAGCTTTTCGGGGGGTAGCAATCAGCCCCAGCATTTT
d_gene: NA; j_gene: TRBJ2-5; v_gene: TRBV5-1; abundance: few; CDR3aa: CASSLGHPRETQYF; CDR3nt: TGCGCCAGCAGCTTGGGGCACCCCCGGGAGACCCAGTACTTC
d_gene: NA; j_gene: TRBJ2-7; v_gene: TRBV28; abundance: NA; CDR3aa: CATITGSPPEQYF; CDR3nt: TGTGCCACCATTACAGGGAGTCCTCCCGAGCAGTACTTC
d_gene: TRBD1; j_gene: TRBJ2-1; v_gene: TRBV7-9; abundance: NA; CDR3aa: CASSFRETGTGDNEQFF; CDR3nt: TGTGCCAGCAGCTTCCGGGAGACAGGGACAGGGGACAATGAGCAGTTCTTC
d_gene: NA; j_gene: TRBJ2-1; v_gene: TRBV28; abundance: few; CDR3aa: CASSPRRKYNEQFF; CDR3nt: TGTGCCAGCAGCCCTCGCCGTAAATACAATGAGCAGTTCTTC
d_gene: NA; j_gene: TRBJ2-7; v_gene: TRBV6-5; abundance: NA; CDR3aa: CASRDGFYEQYF; CDR3nt: TGTGCCAGCCGGGACGGCTTCTACGAGCAGTACTTC
d_gene: NA; j_gene: TRBJ2-5; v_gene: TRBV20-1; abundance: few; CDR3aa: CSAPRGGGETQYF; CDR3nt: TGCAGTGCCCCACGTGGCGGAGGAGAGACCCAGTACTTC
d_gene: TRBD2; j_gene: TRBJ2-1; v_gene: TRBV7-2; abundance: NA; CDR3aa: CASSLERTSGNNEQFF; CDR3nt: TGTGCCAGCAGCTTAGAACGGACTAGCGGGAACAATGAGCAGTTCTTC